This TCR beta chain was identified in a study of OX40 agonist ivuxolimab in advanced cancers. TCRdb's copy holds only in-frame clones and misses some; the assay was immunoSEQ multiplex PCR. The data show over 75,000 clones, 80% to 95% seen once. This clone was observed a single time. The sample consisted of CD4+ or CD8+ T cells sorted from blood, taken in a trial of the OX40 agonist ivuxolimab. The receptor comes from an adult with an advanced solid tumor such as melanoma, head and neck, liver or kidney cancer.

In DNA, the CDR3 is TGTGCCACCGGAAGAGATAGAGGAGACTATGGCTACACCTTC. Amino acids: CATGRDRGDYGYTF. V gene TRBV15 combines with J gene TRBJ1-2; D not resolved. This CDR3 spans 14 amino acids. Trimming stripped 8 bases from V and 3 bases from J, with 16 bases between. The germline CDR1 and CDR2 sequences are LNHNV and YYDKDF (reference sequence).